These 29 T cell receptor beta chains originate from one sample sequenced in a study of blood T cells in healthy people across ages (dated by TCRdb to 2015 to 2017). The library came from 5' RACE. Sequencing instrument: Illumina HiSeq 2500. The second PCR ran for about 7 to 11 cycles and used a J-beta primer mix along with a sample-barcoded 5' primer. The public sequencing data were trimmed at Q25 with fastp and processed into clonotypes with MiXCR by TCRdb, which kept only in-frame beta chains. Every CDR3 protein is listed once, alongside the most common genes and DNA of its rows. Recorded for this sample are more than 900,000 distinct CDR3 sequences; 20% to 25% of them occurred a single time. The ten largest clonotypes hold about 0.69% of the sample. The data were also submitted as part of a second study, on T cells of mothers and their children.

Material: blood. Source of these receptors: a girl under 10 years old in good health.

CDR3 nucleotide sequence: TGTGCCAGCAGTAGGACTAGCGGGAGTCCCCTGAGTGAGCAGTTCTTC. Translation gives CASSRTSGSPLSEQFF. The genes are TRBV28 and TRBJ2-1, with 13 bases fitting TRBD2. The V gene end was trimmed by 5 bases and the J gene end by 9 bases; junction bases not matched to a gene: 10. This CDR3 spans 16 amino acids. Germline-derived CDR1 and CDR2 are MDHEN and SYDVKM.

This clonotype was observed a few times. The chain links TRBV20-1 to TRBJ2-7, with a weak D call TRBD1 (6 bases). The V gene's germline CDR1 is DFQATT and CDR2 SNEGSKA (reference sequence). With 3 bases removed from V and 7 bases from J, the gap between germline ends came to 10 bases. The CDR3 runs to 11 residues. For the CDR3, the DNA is TGCAGTGCTAGTAGCAGGGGAGAGCAGTACTTC. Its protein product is CSASSRGEQYF.

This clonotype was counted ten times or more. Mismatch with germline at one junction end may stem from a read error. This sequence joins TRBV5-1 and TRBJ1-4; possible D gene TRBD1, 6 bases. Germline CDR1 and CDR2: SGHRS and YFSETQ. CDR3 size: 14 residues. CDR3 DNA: TGTGCCAGCAGTCTAGGGGGATCTAATGAAAAACTGTTTTTT. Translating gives CASSLGGSNEKLFF.

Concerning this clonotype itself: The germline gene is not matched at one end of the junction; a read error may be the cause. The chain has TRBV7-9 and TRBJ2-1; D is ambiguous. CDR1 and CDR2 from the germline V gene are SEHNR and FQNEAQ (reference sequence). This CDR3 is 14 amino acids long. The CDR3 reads CASSHIRLYDEQFF. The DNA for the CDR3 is TGTGCCAGCAGCCACATACGACTCTACGATGAGCAGTTCTTC.

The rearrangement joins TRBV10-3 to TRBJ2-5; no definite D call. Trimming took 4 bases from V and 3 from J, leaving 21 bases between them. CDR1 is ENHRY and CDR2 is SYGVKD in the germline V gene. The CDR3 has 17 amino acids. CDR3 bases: TGTGCCATCAGTGGTCTGGGCCAGGACCAGGCCGAAGAGACCCAGTACTTC. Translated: CAISGLGQDQAEETQYF.

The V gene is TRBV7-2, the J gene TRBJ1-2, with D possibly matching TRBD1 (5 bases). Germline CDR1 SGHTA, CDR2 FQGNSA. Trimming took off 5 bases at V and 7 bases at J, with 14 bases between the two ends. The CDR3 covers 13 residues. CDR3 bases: TGTGCCAGCAGCCTAGTAGAGGGGCTTGGCTACACCTTC. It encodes CASSLVEGLGYTF.

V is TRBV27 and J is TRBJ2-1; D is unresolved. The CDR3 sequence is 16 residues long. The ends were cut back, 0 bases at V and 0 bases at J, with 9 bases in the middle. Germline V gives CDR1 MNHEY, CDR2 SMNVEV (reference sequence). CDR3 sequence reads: CASSLSWADSYNEQFF. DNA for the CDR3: TGTGCCAGCAGTTTATCATGGGCCGACTCCTACAATGAGCAGTTCTTC.

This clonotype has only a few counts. The CDR3 nucleotides read TGCAGTGCTAGGGGGGACAGGGAAAGGTACGAGCAGTACTTC. Protein product: CSARGDRERYEQYF. The chain is built from TRBV20-1 and TRBJ2-7; TRBD1 agrees at 9 bases. The germline gives CDR1 DFQATT, CDR2 SNEGSKA (reference sequence). The CDR3 covers 14 residues. Germline trimming cut 3 bases from V and 4 bases from J; bases unmatched to any gene: 7.

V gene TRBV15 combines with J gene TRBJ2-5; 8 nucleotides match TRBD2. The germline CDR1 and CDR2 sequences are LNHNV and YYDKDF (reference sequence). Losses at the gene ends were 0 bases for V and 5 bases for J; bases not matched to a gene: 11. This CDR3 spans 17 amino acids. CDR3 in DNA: TGTGCCACCAGCAGAGATGGGAGCGGGAGCATTCGGGAGACCCAGTACTTC. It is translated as CATSRDGSGSIRETQYF.

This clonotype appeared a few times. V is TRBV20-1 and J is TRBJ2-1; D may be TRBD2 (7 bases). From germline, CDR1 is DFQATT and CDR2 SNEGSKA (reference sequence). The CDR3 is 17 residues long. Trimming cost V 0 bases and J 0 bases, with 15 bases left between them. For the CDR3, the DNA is TGCAGTGCTAGAGAGTTCGGGGGGCCTGGCTCCTACAATGAGCAGTTCTTC. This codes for CSAREFGGPGSYNEQFF.

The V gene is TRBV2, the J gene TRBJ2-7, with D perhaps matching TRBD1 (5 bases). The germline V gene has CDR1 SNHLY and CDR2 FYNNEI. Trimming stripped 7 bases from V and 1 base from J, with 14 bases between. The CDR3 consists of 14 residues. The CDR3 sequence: CASTLGVFSYEQYF. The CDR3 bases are TGTGCCAGCACCCTAGGGGTCTTTTCCTACGAGCAGTACTTC.

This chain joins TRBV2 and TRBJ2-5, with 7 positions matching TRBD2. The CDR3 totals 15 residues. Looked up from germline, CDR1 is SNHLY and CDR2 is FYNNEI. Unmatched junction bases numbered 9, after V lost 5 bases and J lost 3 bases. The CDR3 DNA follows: TGTGCCAGCAGTCAAAGGACTAGAGCAAAAGAGACCCAGTACTTC. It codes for CASSQRTRAKETQYF.

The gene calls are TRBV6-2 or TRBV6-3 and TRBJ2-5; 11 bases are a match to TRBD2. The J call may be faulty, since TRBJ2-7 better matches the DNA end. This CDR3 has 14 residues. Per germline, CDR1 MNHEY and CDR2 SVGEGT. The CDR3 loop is CASSEGLADYEQYF. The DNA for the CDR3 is TGTGCCAGCAGTGAGGGACTAGCGGACTACGAGCAGTACTTC.

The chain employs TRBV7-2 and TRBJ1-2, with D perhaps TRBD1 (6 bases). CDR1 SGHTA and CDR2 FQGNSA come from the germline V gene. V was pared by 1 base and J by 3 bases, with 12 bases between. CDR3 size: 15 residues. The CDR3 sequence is CASSLVSAGDYGYTF. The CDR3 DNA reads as TGTGCCAGCAGCTTAGTATCGGCAGGGGACTATGGCTACACCTTC. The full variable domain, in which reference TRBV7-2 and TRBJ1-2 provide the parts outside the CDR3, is GAGVSQSPSNKVTEKGKDVELRCDPISGHTALYWYRQSLGQGLEFLIYFQGNSAPDKSGLPSDRFSAERTGGSVSTLTIQRTQQEDSAVYLCASSLVSAGDYGYTFGSGTRLTVV.

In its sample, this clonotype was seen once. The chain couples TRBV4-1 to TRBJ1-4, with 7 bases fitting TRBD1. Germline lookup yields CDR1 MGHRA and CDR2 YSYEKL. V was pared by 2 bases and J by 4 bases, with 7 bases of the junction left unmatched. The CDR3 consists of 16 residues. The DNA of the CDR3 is TGCGCCAGCAGCCAAAACAGGGACAGATATAATGAAAAACTGTTTTTT. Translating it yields CASSQNRDRYNEKLFF.

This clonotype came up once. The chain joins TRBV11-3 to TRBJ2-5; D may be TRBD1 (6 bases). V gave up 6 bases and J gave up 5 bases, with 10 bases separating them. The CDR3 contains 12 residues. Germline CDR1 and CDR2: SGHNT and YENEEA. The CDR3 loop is CASRYRVETQYF. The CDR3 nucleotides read TGTGCCAGCAGATACAGGGTGGAGACCCAGTACTTC.

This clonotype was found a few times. CDR3 amino acids: CSARELAGPENTGELFF. The DNA for the CDR3 is TGCAGTGCTAGAGAACTAGCGGGGCCGGAGAACACCGGGGAGCTGTTTTTT. V usage is TRBV20-1 and J usage is TRBJ2-2; 10 nucleotides agree with TRBD2. Germline lookup yields CDR1 DFQATT and CDR2 SNEGSKA (reference sequence). The CDR3 covers 17 residues. J was trimmed by 1 base and V by 0 bases; bases with no gene match: 5.

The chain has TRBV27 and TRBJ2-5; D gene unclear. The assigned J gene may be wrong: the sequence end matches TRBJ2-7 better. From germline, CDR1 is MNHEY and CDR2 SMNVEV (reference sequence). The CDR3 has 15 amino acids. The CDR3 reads CASSLSSLSLYEQYF. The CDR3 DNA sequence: TGTGCCAGCAGTTTATCATCCCTTTCCCTTTACGAGCAGTACTTC.

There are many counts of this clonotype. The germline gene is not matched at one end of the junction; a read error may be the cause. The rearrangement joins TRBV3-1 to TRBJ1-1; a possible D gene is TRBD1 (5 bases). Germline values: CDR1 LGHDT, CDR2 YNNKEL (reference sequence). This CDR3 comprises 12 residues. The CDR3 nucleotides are TGTGCCAGCAGTCAAGGGGTCACTGAAGCTTTCTTT. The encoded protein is CASSQGVTEAFF. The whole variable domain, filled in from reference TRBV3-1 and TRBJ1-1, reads DTAVSQTPKYLVTQMGNDKSIKCEQNLGHDTMYWYKQDSKKFLKIMFSYNNKELIINETVPNRFSPKSPDKAHLNLHINSLELGDSAVYFCASSQGVTEAFFGQGTRLTVV.

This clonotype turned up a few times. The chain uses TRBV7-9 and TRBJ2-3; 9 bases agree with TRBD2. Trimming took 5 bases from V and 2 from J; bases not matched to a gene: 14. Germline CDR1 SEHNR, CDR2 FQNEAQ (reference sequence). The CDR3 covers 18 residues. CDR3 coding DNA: TGTGCCAGCAGCCCGCGCTGGCTAGCGGGGAGATCCACAGATACGCAGTATTTT. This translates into CASSPRWLAGRSTDTQYF.

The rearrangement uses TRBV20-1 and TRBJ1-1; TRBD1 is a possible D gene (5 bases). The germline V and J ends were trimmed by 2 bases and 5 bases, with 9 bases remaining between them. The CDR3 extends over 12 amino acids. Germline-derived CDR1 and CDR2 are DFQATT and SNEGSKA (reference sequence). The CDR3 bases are TGCAGTGCTAGAAGGGAGGGGACTGAAGCTTTCTTT. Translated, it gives CSARREGTEAFF.

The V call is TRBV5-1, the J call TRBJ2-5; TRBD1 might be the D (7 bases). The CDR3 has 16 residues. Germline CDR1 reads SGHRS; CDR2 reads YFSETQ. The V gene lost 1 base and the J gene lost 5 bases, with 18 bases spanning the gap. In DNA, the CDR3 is TGCGCCAGCAGCTTGACCGTTGGAGGGGGCGCGGAGACCCAGTACTTC. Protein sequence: CASSLTVGGGAETQYF.

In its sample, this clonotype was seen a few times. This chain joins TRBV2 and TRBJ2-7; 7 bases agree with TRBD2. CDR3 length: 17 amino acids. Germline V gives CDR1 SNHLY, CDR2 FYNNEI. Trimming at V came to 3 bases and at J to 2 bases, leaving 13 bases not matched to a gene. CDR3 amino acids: CASSEGMGGSYPYEQYF. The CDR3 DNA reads TGTGCCAGCAGTGAGGGTATGGGCGGGAGCTATCCCTACGAGCAGTACTTC.

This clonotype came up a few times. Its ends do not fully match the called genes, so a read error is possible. CDR3 amino acids: CASSDLGLASSTDTQYF. The CDR3 nucleotides read TGTGCCAGCAGTGACCTAGGACTAGCGTCTAGCACAGATACACAGTATTTT. V and J are TRBV6-1 and TRBJ2-3, with TRBD2 matching 9 bases. CDR1 is MNHNS, CDR2 SASEGT, per germline. CDR3 length: 17 amino acids.

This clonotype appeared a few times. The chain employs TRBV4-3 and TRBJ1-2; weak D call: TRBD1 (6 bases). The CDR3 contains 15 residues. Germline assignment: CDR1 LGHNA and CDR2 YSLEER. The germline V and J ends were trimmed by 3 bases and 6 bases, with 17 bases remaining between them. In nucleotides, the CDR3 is TGCGCCAGCAGCCAGGGGGGCGGAGTACGGGATGGCTACACCTTC. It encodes CASSQGGGVRDGYTF.

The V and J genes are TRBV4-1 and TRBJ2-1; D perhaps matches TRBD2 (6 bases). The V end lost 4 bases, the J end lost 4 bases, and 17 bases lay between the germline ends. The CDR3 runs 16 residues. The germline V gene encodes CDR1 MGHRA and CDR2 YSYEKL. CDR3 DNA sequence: TGCGCCAGCAGCCGACTCGGGACTCTCAATTACAATGAGCAGTTCTTC. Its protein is CASSRLGTLNYNEQFF.

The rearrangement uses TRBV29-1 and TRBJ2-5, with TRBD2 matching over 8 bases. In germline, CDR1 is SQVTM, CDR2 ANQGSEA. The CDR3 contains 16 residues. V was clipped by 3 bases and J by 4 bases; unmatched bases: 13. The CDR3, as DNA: TGCAGCGTTGATCGGCGCGGTCAGGCGGGGGGAGAGACCCAGTACTTC. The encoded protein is CSVDRRGQAGGETQYF.

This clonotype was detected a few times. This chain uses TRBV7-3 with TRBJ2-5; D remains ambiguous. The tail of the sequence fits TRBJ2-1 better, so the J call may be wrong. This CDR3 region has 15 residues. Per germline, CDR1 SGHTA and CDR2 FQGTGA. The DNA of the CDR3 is TGTGCCAGCAGCTTAACAGCGTCATGGAACAATGAGCAGTTCTTC. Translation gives CASSLTASWNNEQFF.

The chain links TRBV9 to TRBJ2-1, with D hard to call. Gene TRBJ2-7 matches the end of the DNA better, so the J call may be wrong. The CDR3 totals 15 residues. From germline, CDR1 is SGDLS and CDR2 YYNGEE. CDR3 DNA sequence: TGTGCCAGCAGCGTAGGGGCGACACCCTGGTCCGAGCAGTACTTC. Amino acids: CASSVGATPWSEQYF.